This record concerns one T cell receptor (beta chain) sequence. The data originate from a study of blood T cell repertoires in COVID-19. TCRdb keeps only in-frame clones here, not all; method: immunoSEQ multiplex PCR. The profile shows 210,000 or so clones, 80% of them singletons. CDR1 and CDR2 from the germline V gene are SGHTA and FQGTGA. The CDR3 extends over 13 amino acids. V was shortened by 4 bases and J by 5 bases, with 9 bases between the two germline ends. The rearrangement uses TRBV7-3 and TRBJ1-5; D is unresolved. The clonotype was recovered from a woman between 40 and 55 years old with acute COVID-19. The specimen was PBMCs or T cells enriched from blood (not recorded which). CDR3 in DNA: TGTGCCAGCAGCTCGGGTCTTCATCAGCCCCAGCATTTT. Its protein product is CASSSGLHQPQHF.